The 30 T cell receptor beta chains presented below share a single source sample, sequenced in a study of cytomegalovirus exposure and HLA in healthy donors. Assay used: immunoSEQ multiplex PCR; TCRdb lists only in-frame clones, some missing. The repertoire holds over 200,000 clones, about 86% seen once, with roughly 3% in the top ten. What was sequenced was PBMCs. The receptors were gathered from a woman aged 18-29 years in good health and CMV-seronegative.

This clone was detected a few times. The chain carries TRBV4-2 and TRBJ2-7; the match to TRBD1 covers 10 bases. The CDR3 is made up of 15 amino acids. CDR1 and CDR2 (germline): LGHNA, YNFKEQ. Unmatched junction bases numbered 7, after V lost 4 bases and J lost 4 bases. In nucleotides, the CDR3 is TGTGCCAGCAGCCGGGACGGGACAGGGGCGTACGAGCAGTACTTC. Translation gives CASSRDGTGAYEQYF.

This sequence joins TRBV29-1 and TRBJ1-1; the D is unclear. There are 11 residues in the CDR3. From germline, CDR1 is SQVTM and CDR2 ANQGSEA. Trimming left V 4 bases short and J 1 base short, with 4 bases between. CDR3 sequence reads: CSVGRNTEAFF. CDR3 nucleotides: TGCAGCGTTGGTAGGAACACTGAAGCTTTCTTT.

The V and J genes are TRBV30 and TRBJ1-2; no clear D gene. The CDR3 runs 13 residues. Germline CDR1 and CDR2: GTSNPN and SVGIG (reference sequence). V shed 5 bases and J shed 0 bases, with 10 bases lying between them. CDR3: CAWGPGTNYGYTF. In DNA, the CDR3 is TGTGCCTGGGGACCGGGAACTAACTATGGCTACACCTTC.

This chain's CDR3 is CASSQGEYTTGELFF. In DNA, the CDR3 is TGTGCCAGCAGCCAGGGGGAATATACCACCGGGGAGCTGTTTTTT. The chain combines TRBV11-2 with TRBJ2-2; 7 bases fit TRBD1. J gave up 4 bases and V 5 bases, and 7 bases lay outside the gene matches. CDR3 length: 15 amino acids. CDR1 is SGHAT and CDR2 is FQNNGV in the germline V gene.

Remarks on this clone: This clone may be a read error of a much larger clone one base away. V gene TRBV27 combines with J gene TRBJ2-2, with 13 nucleotides matching TRBD2. The CDR3 has 15 residues. Germline CDR1 reads MNHEY; CDR2 reads SMNVEV (reference sequence). J lost 5 bases, V lost 5 bases, and 2 bases had no gene match. The CDR3 DNA sequence: TGTGCCAGCAGTGGGACTAGCGGGACTACCGGGGAGCTGTTTTTT. This codes for CASSGTSGTTGELFF.

The genes are TRBV11-2 and TRBJ2-1, with TRBD2 identical over 9 bases. After removal of 3 bases from V and 0 bases from J, the junction contained 12 bases not matched to a gene. CDR1 SGHAT and CDR2 FQNNGV come from the germline V gene. The CDR3 spans 19 residues. CDR3 loop: CASSFPGIYSGSSYNEQFF. CDR3 DNA: TGTGCCAGCAGCTTCCCAGGTATCTATAGCGGGAGCTCCTACAATGAGCAGTTCTTC.

The V call is TRBV5-1, the J call TRBJ1-1; 7 nucleotides agree with TRBD1. The germline V gene has CDR1 SGHRS and CDR2 YFSETQ. The CDR3 covers 17 residues. V was pared by 0 bases and J by 4 bases, with 12 bases of the junction left unmatched. For the CDR3, the DNA is TGCGCCAGCAGCTTGGGAGGGGGCTATTACGTCGGCACTGAAGCTTTCTTT. It encodes CASSLGGGYYVGTEAFF.

The gene calls are TRBV7-9 and TRBJ2-7; a possible D gene is TRBD2 (6 bases). The germline V and J ends were trimmed by 5 bases and 1 base, with 21 bases remaining between them. The germline V gene encodes CDR1 SEHNR and CDR2 FQNEAQ (reference sequence). The CDR3 sequence is 17 residues long. The CDR3 nucleotides read TGTGCCAGCAGCCCTGGTGCATTTCGGGGGAGGTCCTACGAGCAGTACTTC. Protein sequence: CASSPGAFRGRSYEQYF.

The CDR3 DNA sequence: TGCGCCAGCAGCTGGAGACAGGGATTGTATGAAAAACTGTTTTTT. It codes for CASSWRQGLYEKLFF. V is TRBV5-1 and J is TRBJ1-4; 7 bases line up with TRBD1. The CDR3 loop spans 15 amino acids. The junction had 8 bases not matched to a gene; V was cut back by 3 bases and J by 6 bases. Germline V gives CDR1 SGHRS, CDR2 YFSETQ.

The chain uses TRBV28 and TRBJ2-3; the match to TRBD2 covers 7 bases. The trim removed 3 bases at V and 2 bases at J, leaving 5 bases unmatched. In germline, CDR1 is MDHEN, CDR2 SYDVKM. CDR3 length: 15 amino acids. CDR3 amino acids: CASSFIGTNTDTQYF. DNA of the CDR3: TGTGCCAGCAGTTTCATCGGGACTAACACAGATACGCAGTATTTT. The whole variable domain, remainder taken from reference TRBV28 and TRBJ2-3, is DVKVTQSSRYLVKRTGEKVFLECVQDMDHENMFWYRQDPGLGLRLIYFSYDVKMKEKGDIPEGYSVSREKKERFSLILESASTNQTSMYLCASSFIGTNTDTQYFGPGTRLTVL.

The chain employs TRBV4-1 and TRBJ2-1; D not certain. The CDR3 covers 16 residues. CDR1 and CDR2 (germline): MGHRA, YSYEKL. Trimming removed 0 bases from V and 3 bases from J, with 12 bases in between. CDR3 in DNA: TGCGCCAGCAGCCAAGATCCGGGTTATCTCTACAATGAGCAGTTCTTC. It specifies CASSQDPGYLYNEQFF.

This clone was seen just once. This rearrangement joins TRBV27 to TRBJ2-3; D possibly corresponds to TRBD2 (6 bases). Germline CDR1 and CDR2: MNHEY and SMNVEV (reference sequence). Between the trimmed V and J ends, which lost 6 bases and 3 bases, there was a span of 10 bases. CDR3 length: 13 residues. The CDR3 sequence: CASSYSGTDTQYF. The DNA for the CDR3 is TGTGCCAGCAGCTATAGCGGTACAGATACGCAGTATTTT.

V and J are TRBV5-6 and TRBJ1-2, with 8 bases identical to TRBD1. Germline-derived CDR1 and CDR2 are SGHDT and YYEEEE. CDR3 length equals 18 residues. V gave up 2 bases and J gave up 8 bases; unmatched junction bases: 20. CDR3 coding DNA: TGTGCCAGCAGCTTTGGCCCTCTGTCCCCCGGACAGGGAGAGGGCTACACCTTC. Protein product: CASSFGPLSPGQGEGYTF.

The chain is built from TRBV23-1 and TRBJ2-5; D is unclear. TRBV23-1 is an ORF, with its function uncertain. V was pared by 1 base and J by 1 base, with 7 bases between. This CDR3 comprises 14 residues. Here the CDR3 DNA reads TGCGCCAGCAGTCAATATCTATGCCAAGAGACCCAGTACTTC. Translation: CASSQYLCQETQYF.

This sequence joins TRBV28 and TRBJ1-5, with 7 nucleotides matching TRBD1. In germline, CDR1 is MDHEN, CDR2 SYDVKM. The CDR3 consists of 18 residues. After removal of 5 bases from V and 3 bases from J, the junction contained 16 bases not matched to a gene. CDR3 sequence: CASSRRTGLVPSNQPQHF. CDR3 bases: TGTGCCAGCAGTCGTCGGACAGGCCTGGTACCTTCCAATCAGCCCCAGCATTTT.

A few counts support this clone. Other DNA variants within this sample encode the same CDR3. The genes are TRBV30 and TRBJ2-7, with D maybe TRBD1 (6 bases). Per germline, CDR1 GTSNPN and CDR2 SVGIG (reference sequence). Trimming stripped 1 base from V and 0 bases from J, with 13 bases between. The CDR3 has 15 amino acids. This CDR3 is CAWSADSLSSYEQYF. Here the CDR3 DNA reads TGTGCCTGGAGTGCGGACAGCCTCAGCTCCTACGAGCAGTACTTC.

The gene calls are TRBV7-6 and TRBJ2-5, with 12 bases fitting TRBD2. This CDR3 is built from 17 residues. With 1 base clipped from V and 5 bases from J, the junction kept 8 bases outside the gene matches. Germline CDR1 reads SGHVS; CDR2 reads FNYEAQ. The CDR3 sequence is CASSLGVLAGGPETQYF. As DNA, the CDR3 is TGTGCCAGCAGCTTAGGGGTCCTAGCGGGAGGGCCGGAGACCCAGTACTTC.

The CDR3 sequence is CASSVVKWGVLVSYEQYF. In nucleotides, the CDR3 is TGTGCCAGCAGCGTAGTAAAATGGGGGGTTCTAGTCTCCTACGAGCAGTACTTC. The chain recombines TRBV9 with TRBJ2-7; TRBD2 might be the D (6 bases). This CDR3 spans 18 amino acids. Per germline, CDR1 SGDLS and CDR2 YYNGEE. Trimming removed 0 bases from V and 0 bases from J, with 19 bases in between.

V and J are TRBV5-4 and TRBJ2-7; 8 bases match TRBD1. This CDR3 contains 16 residues. With 4 bases clipped from V and 4 bases from J, the junction kept 13 bases outside the gene matches. Looked up from germline, CDR1 is SGHNT and CDR2 is YYREEE (reference sequence). The CDR3 sequence is CASSPTQGQALYEQYF. CDR3 coding DNA: TGTGCCAGCAGCCCAACCCAGGGACAGGCCCTATACGAGCAGTACTTC.

The chain uses TRBV6-1 and TRBJ1-1; TRBD1 is a possible D gene (5 bases). The V gene's germline CDR1 is MNHNS and CDR2 SASEGT. The CDR3 runs to 17 residues. The V end lost 2 bases, the J end lost 2 bases, and 18 bases lay between the germline ends. CDR3 residues: CASSEPTETAYNTEAFF. CDR3 bases: TGTGCCAGCAGTGAACCGACCGAGACAGCTTACAACACTGAAGCTTTCTTT.

The chain has TRBV7-9 and TRBJ2-7, with D unclear. The CDR3 contains 15 residues. The V end was cut by 1 base, the J end by 5 bases, with 15 bases between. Looked up from germline, CDR1 is SEHNR and CDR2 is FQNEAQ (reference sequence). The CDR3 DNA sequence: TGTGCCAGCAGCTTAGTCCCATCCCCCCCCAACGAGCAGTACTTC. It specifies CASSLVPSPPNEQYF.

This clone has only one observation. The chain employs TRBV15 and TRBJ2-5, with TRBD2 as a possible D gene (6 bases). CDR1 and CDR2 from the germline V gene are LNHNV and YYDKDF (reference sequence). V gave up 0 bases and J gave up 9 bases, with 17 bases separating them. The CDR3 runs 15 residues. CDR3 nucleotide sequence: TGTGCCACCAGCAGAGATCCGGGAGCGTGGGTTGCCCAGTACTTC. Protein product: CATSRDPGAWVAQYF.

V gene TRBV6-6 combines with J gene TRBJ1-4; D is unresolved. Germline V gene data show CDR1 as MNHNY and CDR2 as SVGAGI (reference sequence). Trimming removed 3 bases from V and 5 bases from J, with 13 bases in between. The CDR3 covers 15 residues. CDR3 protein: CASSYPEAGNEKLFF. CDR3 bases: TGTGCCAGCAGTTATCCCGAGGCTGGAAATGAAAAACTGTTTTTT.

The chain joins TRBV19 to TRBJ1-5, with 9 bases fitting TRBD1. The CDR3 has 14 residues. The germline gives CDR1 LNHDA, CDR2 SQIVND (reference sequence). CDR3 sequence reads: CATTDRGVFQPQHF. The CDR3, as DNA: TGTGCAACTACGGACAGGGGAGTTTTTCAGCCCCAGCATTTT.

This clone was observed once. This rearrangement joins TRBV5-1 to TRBJ2-4; D perhaps matches TRBD1 (6 bases). The CDR3 spans 15 residues. Trimming removed 2 bases from V and 3 bases from J, with 12 bases in between. CDR1 SGHRS and CDR2 YFSETQ come from the germline V gene. This CDR3 is CASSFDGGVKNIQYF. The DNA for the CDR3 is TGCGCCAGCAGCTTCGATGGGGGCGTCAAAAACATTCAGTACTTC.

The V call is TRBV4-1, the J call TRBJ2-7, with 9 bases matching TRBD2. Per germline, CDR1 MGHRA and CDR2 YSYEKL. The CDR3 extends over 20 amino acids. Trimming took 0 bases from V and 3 from J; bases not matched to a gene: 18. The CDR3 DNA reads as TGCGCCAGCAGCCAAGACCAAAGTAGCGGGAGCCTTCCGGGGTTCTACGAGCAGTACTTC. Translated: CASSQDQSSGSLPGFYEQYF.

This CDR3 reads CATSRDFMRVQGEWKTNEKLFF. The DNA for the CDR3 is TGTGCCACCAGCAGAGATTTCATGAGGGTACAGGGGGAGTGGAAAACTAATGAAAAACTGTTTTTT. V usage is TRBV15 and J usage is TRBJ1-4; 8 bases fit TRBD1. From germline, CDR1 is LNHNV and CDR2 YYDKDF (reference sequence). This CDR3 contains 22 residues. The J segment lost 1 base and the V segment lost 0 bases, leaving 19 bases of the junction unmatched.

The rearrangement uses TRBV15 and TRBJ2-1, with a tentative D call TRBD2 (5 bases). Germline values: CDR1 LNHNV, CDR2 YYDKDF (reference sequence). V lost 0 bases, J lost 9 bases, and 12 bases lay in between. The CDR3 totals 14 residues. The DNA of the CDR3 is TGTGCCACCAGCAGAGATCTAGCACCAACTGAGCAGTTCTTC. Its protein is CATSRDLAPTEQFF.

This rearrangement joins TRBV27 to TRBJ2-5; 10 positions match TRBD1. The ends lost 5 bases at V and 5 bases at J; junction bases unmatched: 2. The CDR3 loop spans 13 amino acids. Germline values: CDR1 MNHEY, CDR2 SMNVEV (reference sequence). The CDR3 here is CASSLDRGETQYF. The DNA for the CDR3 is TGTGCCAGCAGTCTGGACAGGGGGGAGACCCAGTACTTC.

The chain has TRBV28 and TRBJ1-1; 8 bases fit TRBD1. Germline V gene data show CDR1 as MDHEN and CDR2 as SYDVKM. This CDR3 spans 15 amino acids. Unmatched junction bases numbered 7, after V lost 6 bases and J lost 1 base. Written as DNA, the CDR3 is TGTGCCAGCAGGGTACCAGGGGGCGGGAACACTGAAGCTTTCTTT. This translates into CASRVPGGGNTEAFF.